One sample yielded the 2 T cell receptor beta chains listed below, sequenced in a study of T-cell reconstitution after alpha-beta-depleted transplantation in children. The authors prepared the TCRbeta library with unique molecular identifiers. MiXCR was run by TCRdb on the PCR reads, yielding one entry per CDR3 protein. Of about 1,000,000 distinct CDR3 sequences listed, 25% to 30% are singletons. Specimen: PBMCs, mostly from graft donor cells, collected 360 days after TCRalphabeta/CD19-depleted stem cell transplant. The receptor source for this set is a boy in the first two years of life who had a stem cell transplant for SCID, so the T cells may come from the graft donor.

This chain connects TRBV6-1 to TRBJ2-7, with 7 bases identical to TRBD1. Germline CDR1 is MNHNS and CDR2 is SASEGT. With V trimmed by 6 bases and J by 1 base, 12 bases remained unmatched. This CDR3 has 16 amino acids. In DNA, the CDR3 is TGTGCCAGCAGACAGGGGTTGAATTCGGGGTCCTACGAGCAGTACTTC. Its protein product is CASRQGLNSGSYEQYF.

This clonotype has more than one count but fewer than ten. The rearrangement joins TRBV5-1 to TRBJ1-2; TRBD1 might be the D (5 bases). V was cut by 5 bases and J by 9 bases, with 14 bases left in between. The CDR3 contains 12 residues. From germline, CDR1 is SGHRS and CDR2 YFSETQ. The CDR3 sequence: CASRRDGDSYTF. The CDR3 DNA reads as TGCGCCAGCAGACGGGACGGAGACAGCTACACCTTC.